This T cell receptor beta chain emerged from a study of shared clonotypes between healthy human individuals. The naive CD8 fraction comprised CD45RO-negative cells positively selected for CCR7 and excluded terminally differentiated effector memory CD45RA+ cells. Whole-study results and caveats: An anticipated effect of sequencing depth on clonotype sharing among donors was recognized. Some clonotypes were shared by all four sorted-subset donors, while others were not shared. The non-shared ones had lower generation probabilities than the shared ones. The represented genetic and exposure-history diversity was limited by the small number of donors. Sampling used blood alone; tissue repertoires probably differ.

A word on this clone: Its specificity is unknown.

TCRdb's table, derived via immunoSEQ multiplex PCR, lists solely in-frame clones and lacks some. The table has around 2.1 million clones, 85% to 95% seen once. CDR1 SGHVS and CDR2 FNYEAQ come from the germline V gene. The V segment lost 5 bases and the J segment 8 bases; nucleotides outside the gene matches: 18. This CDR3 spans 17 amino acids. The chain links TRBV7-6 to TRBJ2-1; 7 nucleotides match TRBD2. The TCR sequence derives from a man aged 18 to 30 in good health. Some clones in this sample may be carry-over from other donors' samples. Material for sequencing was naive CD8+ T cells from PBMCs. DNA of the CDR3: TGTGCCAGCAGCACAGGAGGGCCTGGCGGGAGAATCCATGAGCAGTTCTTC. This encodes CASSTGGPGGRIHEQFF.